This entry is about one T cell receptor beta chain. Profiled with immunoSEQ multiplex PCR; TCRdb holds only in-frame clones, not every one. The sample includes about 22,000 clones, roughly 80% of them seen just once. This CDR3 has 17 amino acids. V was shortened by 5 bases and J by 5 bases, with 22 bases between the two germline ends. Germline loops: CDR1 SGHTA, CDR2 FQGTGA. The record originates from a study of T cell responses to AZD1222 COVID-19 vaccine. This sample comprised peripheral blood, obtained on day 0 of AZD1222 vaccination. This sequence originates from an adult in good health. The V and J genes are TRBV7-3 and TRBJ1-5; TRBD1 is a possible D gene (5 bases). The CDR3: CASSALPWAGKHQPQHF. CDR3 nucleotides: TGTGCCAGCAGCGCACTCCCATGGGCAGGGAAACATCAGCCCCAGCATTTT. The complete variable domain, with remaining parts taken from reference TRBV7-3 and TRBJ1-5, reads GAGVSQTPSNKVTEKGKYVELRCDPISGHTALYWYRQSLGQGPEFLIYFQGTGAADDSGLPNDRFFAVRPEGSVSTLKIQRTERGDSAVYLCASSALPWAGKHQPQHFGDGTRLSIL.